Listed below are T cell receptor beta chains from one sample, sequenced in a study of cytomegalovirus exposure and HLA in healthy donors. TCRdb keeps only in-frame clones here, not all; method: immunoSEQ multiplex PCR. This table has roughly 350,000 clones, 86% appearing once. The sequenced sample consisted of PBMCs. The receptors originated from a woman aged 18-29 years in good health and CMV-seronegative. The CDR3 runs from the conserved cysteine through the conserved F or W. The order of the fields is V gene, J gene, CDR3 protein.

TRBV19	TRBJ2-1	CASKAGGPGKQFF
TRBV2	TRBJ1-4	CASRYRGDEKLFF
TRBV9	TRBJ2-5	CASSVLGQKKETQYF
TRBV9	TRBJ1-2	CASSVTWQGKLGYTF
TRBV19	TRBJ1-2	CASSMIGGADDGYTF
TRBV9	TRBJ2-5	CASTRETQYF
TRBV7-2	TRBJ1-2	CASSTGQGGGYTF
TRBV27	TRBJ1-1	CASRRTGNTEAFF
TRBV2	TRBJ2-5	CASSVGLAGRETQYF
TRBV15	TRBJ2-1	CATSGSASYNEQFF
TRBV18	TRBJ1-1	CASSPPATEAFF
TRBV7-2	TRBJ2-1	CASSSNLVRYEQFF
TRBV19	TRBJ2-7	CASSARQGSEQYF
TRBV5-4	TRBJ2-2	CASSLSGSVITGELFF
TRBV7-2	TRBJ2-2	CASSRTHRADTGELFF
TRBV9	TRBJ2-7	CASSPSSGSYEQYF
TRBV18	TRBJ2-3	CASSPRQGYTDTQYF
TRBV4-3	TRBJ1-1	CASSQDGQSSTEAFF
TRBV23-1	TRBJ2-7	CASRNRHPYEQYF
TRBV6-5	TRBJ1-3	CASSSTGGPGNTIYF
TRBV27	TRBJ2-3	CASSALAGDTQYF
TRBV5-1	TRBJ1-1	CASSPNRGRDTEAFF
TRBV4-3	TRBJ2-7	CASSQDPRGEQYF
TRBV2	TRBJ1-2	CASSLGGRGPDGYTF
TRBV5-1	TRBJ2-7	CASSYGTSRSYEQYF
TRBV18	TRBJ2-7	CASSPGTSSYEQYF
TRBV6-1	TRBJ1-2	CASSEVPGYGYTF
TRBV29-1	TRBJ2-7	CSVLSGRVYEQYF
TRBV30	TRBJ1-2	CAQGTLGYGYTF
TRBV5-6	TRBJ2-3	CASSAAGLADTDTQYF
TRBV27	TRBJ2-7	CASSLIAGNGEQYF
TRBV7-9	TRBJ2-5	CASGSGGQETQYF
TRBV7-3	TRBJ2-2	CASSLRGAGGGTGELFF
TRBV4-2	TRBJ2-7	CASSPRLDSYEQYF
TRBV9	TRBJ2-2	CASRRGSNTGELFF
TRBV28	TRBJ1-5	CASSVWYGGDNQPQHF
TRBV2	TRBJ2-1	CASSLRGEQFF
TRBV5-1	TRBJ2-5	CASSPEGPGRETQYF
TRBV10-3	TRBJ2-6	CAISGTGGAGANVLTF
TRBV11-2	TRBJ1-2	CASSLNGAGHYGYTF
TRBV7-2	TRBJ2-1	CASSLVQGLDNEQFF
TRBV27	TRBJ2-6	CASSLSRDTRSGANVLTF
TRBV7-3	TRBJ2-2	CASRAAGTGSTGELFF
TRBV6-5	TRBJ2-3	CASSYQTGSTDTQYF
TRBV30	TRBJ2-3	CAWSKDPGSTDTQYF
TRBV19	TRBJ1-1	CATLTGGTEAFF
TRBV4-1	TRBJ1-5	CASSQQWQDNQPQHF
TRBV29-1	TRBJ2-5	CSVGLAGDPGETQYF
TRBV5-4	TRBJ2-2	CASSSPDRANTGELFF
TRBV29-1	TRBJ2-5	CSVAGGQETQYF
TRBV5-6	TRBJ2-1	CASSNLLDAGNEQFF
TRBV29-1	TRBJ2-4	CSVGGQGAKNIQYF
TRBV9	TRBJ2-1	CASSVRGGALNNEQFF
TRBV11-3	TRBJ2-3	CASSLDRATDTQYF
TRBV5-4	TRBJ2-3	CASSSQGSTDTQYF
TRBV6-5	TRBJ2-7	CASSYDAGQGYEQYF
TRBV28	TRBJ2-7	CASSLEGASYEQYF
TRBV6-5	TRBJ1-2	CASSLDFLGNYGYTF
TRBV9	TRBJ2-2	CASSGDIANTGELFF
TRBV5-6	TRBJ2-7	CASSYGTGVHEQYF